This T cell receptor beta chain was recorded in a study of blood T cells in healthy people across ages. A few counts support this clonotype. Its antigen is not identified. Findings and caveats of the study: Strong correlation linked observed beta diversity and percent naive T cells. Higher diversity, along with more naive CD4+ cells, distinguished long-lived donors from aged donors.

CDR3 length equals 15 residues. Germline assignment: CDR1 MNHEY and CDR2 SVGEGT. With 8 bases clipped from V and 2 bases from J, the junction kept 7 bases outside the gene matches. For the second PCR, which ran for about 6 to 11 cycles, a sample-barcoded 5' primer and a J-beta primer mix were used. Every sample gave at least 2.5 million paired-end reads containing CDR3. TCRdb reprocessed the 5' RACE reads with MiXCR, giving one entry per CDR3 protein. The top ten hold approximately 4.1% of the sample, which has some 1,500,000 distinct CDR3 sequences, roughly two fifths seen once. Sequencing input: blood. The chain recombines TRBV6-2 or TRBV6-3 with TRBJ1-4; 8 bases align to TRBD1. The clonotype was recovered from a woman between 18 and 30 years old in good health. CDR3 loop: CASGQGRITNEKLFF. The CDR3 region has the DNA TGTGCCAGCGGACAGGGAAGAATCACTAATGAAAAACTGTTTTTT.